This T cell receptor beta chain was obtained from a study of blood T cell repertoires in COVID-19. Study-level information: Sample material is recorded as cDNA or gDNA derived from T cells, B-cell-depleted T cells, or PBMCs.

Profiled with immunoSEQ multiplex PCR; TCRdb holds only in-frame clones, not every one. The sample records around 230,000 clones, roughly 80% being singletons. The CDR3 has 15 amino acids. Trimming took 0 bases from V and 0 from J, leaving 8 bases between them. Looked up from germline, CDR1 is SGHTA and CDR2 is FQGNSA. This clone turned up a few times. The rearrangement joins TRBV7-2 to TRBJ1-1; D ambiguous. Sequencing input: peripheral blood. This clonotype was sampled from a woman aged 65 to 85 with active or convalescent COVID-19. CDR3 nucleotides: TGTGCCAGCAGCTTAGCCATAGTAATGAACACTGAAGCTTTCTTT. Encoded protein: CASSLAIVMNTEAFF.